This record covers a single T cell receptor beta chain. This clonotype was detected a few times. No antigen is known for it. Base quality data are lacking; no much larger clone is found one base away. This entry is derived from a study of blood T cells in healthy people across ages (dated by TCRdb to about 2015). The study in broad terms: In model experiments, template switching captured about one uniquely barcoded TCR beta cDNA molecule for every two T cells. Four age groups were formed from the donors: young (average about 17 years), middle-aged (approximately 41), aged (about 68) and long-lived (about 75). To avoid experimental bias, donors of different ages were distributed randomly across sequencing lanes. Two additional independent replicas of 1 million unique cDNA reads from the same blood draw were analyzed for two donors (one aged 18 to 29 and one aged 80 or older). The study measured age-related changes in TCR beta repertoire diversity using deep sequencing normalized with unique cDNA molecular identifiers.

V and J lose 10 bases and 0 bases, and a span of 15 bases separates them. The CDR3 runs 14 residues from the cysteine to the phenylalanine. Left in the record is the CDR3 DNA by itself, 42 bases read in frame from the first base. The CDR1 and CDR2 encoded by the germline V gene are ENHRY and SYGVKD. The protocol used for the library was 5' RACE. The sample was run on an Illumina HiSeq 2500. A second PCR of roughly 7 to 11 cycles was performed with a sample-barcoded 5' primer and a J-beta primer mix. A unique molecular identifier was introduced onto each TCR beta cDNA molecule by a template-switch 5' adaptor carrying 12 random nucleotides. Each sample yielded at least 3 million CDR3-containing paired-end reads. First-strand cDNA was synthesized from all RNA with the Mint cDNA synthesis kit, primed by a TRBC-specific oligonucleotide. All cDNA was treated with uracil-DNA glycosylase and then went through a first 18-cycle PCR with the universal primers M1SS and BC2_uni_R. The original pipeline was this. Normalization of each sample was performed by random selection of 1 million high-quality reads, each carrying a distinct molecular identifier. Instead of being binned into consensus sequences, reads with shared molecular identifiers were discarded. CDR3 identification, clonotype clustering and error correction used MiTCR with a Q25 quality threshold and the strictest error-elimination algorithm. A nonparametric unseen species model using Euler transformation provided a lower-bound estimate of total TCR beta diversity. The public reads were reprocessed in TCRdb via fastp at Q25 and MiXCR, keeping in-frame beta chains. When rows share a CDR3 protein, they turn into one entry using the most common DNA and genes. What appears here as the V and J calls and clone size reflects TCRdb's work, not the paper's. The sample table contains 1.5 million to 2 million distinct CDR3 sequences; only one count was recorded for about 35% of them. Roughly 12% of the sample lies in the top ten.

General conclusions and limits of the study: Estimates of total diversity from one million sequenced T cells were regarded as lower bounds and underestimates. The CMV infection status of donors was not known, potentially confounding age-related changes in expanded clonotypes. Compared with the aged group, the long-lived group had more naive CD4+ T cells, fewer expanded clones and increased TCR diversity, suggesting age selection. The percentage of naive T cells measured by flow cytometry correlated strongly with observed TCR beta diversity. Bulk unsorted PBMC profiling prevented conclusive comparison of naive and antigen-experienced compartments. Observed TCR beta diversity per million T cells fell roughly linearly with age, and a significant reduction was already apparent by age approximately 40.

The 39 donors, aged roughly 6 to 95 years, were systemically healthy Caucasian individuals from Russia. Each donor gave 8 to 10 milliliters of peripheral blood, collected into EDTA-treated Vacutainer tubes. Ficoll-Paque density-gradient centrifugation was used to isolate PBMCs, with at least 6.5 million per sample. Trizol reagent was used to extract total RNA from PBMCs, with at least 5 micrograms per sample. For every donor, flow cytometry on a PBMC aliquot measured the percentage of naive CD45RAhigh/CD27high T cells. The source material was blood. This receptor was identified in a woman in her twenties or thirties in good health. Here the chain combines TRBV10-3 and TRBJ1-1, with no D gene named confidently. The DNA sequence is TGTGCCACCGCCACCCAGGTCTTGAACACTGAAGCTTTCTTT. Translated, it reads CATATQVLNTEAFF.